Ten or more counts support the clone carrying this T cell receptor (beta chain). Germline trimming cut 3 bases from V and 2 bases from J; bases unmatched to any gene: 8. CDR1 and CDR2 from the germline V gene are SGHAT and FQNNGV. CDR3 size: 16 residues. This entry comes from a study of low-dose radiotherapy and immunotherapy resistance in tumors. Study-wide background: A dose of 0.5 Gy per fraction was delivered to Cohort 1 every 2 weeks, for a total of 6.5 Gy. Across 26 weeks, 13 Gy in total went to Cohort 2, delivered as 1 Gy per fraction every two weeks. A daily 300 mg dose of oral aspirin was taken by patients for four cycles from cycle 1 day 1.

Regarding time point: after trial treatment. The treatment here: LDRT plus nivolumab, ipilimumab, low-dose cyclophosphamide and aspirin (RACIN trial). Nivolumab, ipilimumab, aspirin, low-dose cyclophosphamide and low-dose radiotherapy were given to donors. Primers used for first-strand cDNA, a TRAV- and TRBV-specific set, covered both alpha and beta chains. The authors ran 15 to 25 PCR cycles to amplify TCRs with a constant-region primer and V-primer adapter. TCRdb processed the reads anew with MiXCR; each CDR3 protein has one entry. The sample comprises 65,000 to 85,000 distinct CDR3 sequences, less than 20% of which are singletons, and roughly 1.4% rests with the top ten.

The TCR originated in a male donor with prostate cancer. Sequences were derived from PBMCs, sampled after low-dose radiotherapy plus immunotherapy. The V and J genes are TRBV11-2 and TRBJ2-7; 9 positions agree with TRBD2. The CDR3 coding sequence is TGTGCCAGCAGCTTGGGCCCTATAGCGGGAGCCTACGAGCAGTACTTC. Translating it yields CASSLGPIAGAYEQYF. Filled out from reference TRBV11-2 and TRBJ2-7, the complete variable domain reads EAGVAQSPRYKIIEKRQSVAFWCNPISGHATLYWYQQILGQGPKLLIQFQNNGVVDDSQLPKDRFSAERLKGVDSTLKIQPAKLEDSAVYLCASSLGPIAGAYEQYFGPGTRLTVT.